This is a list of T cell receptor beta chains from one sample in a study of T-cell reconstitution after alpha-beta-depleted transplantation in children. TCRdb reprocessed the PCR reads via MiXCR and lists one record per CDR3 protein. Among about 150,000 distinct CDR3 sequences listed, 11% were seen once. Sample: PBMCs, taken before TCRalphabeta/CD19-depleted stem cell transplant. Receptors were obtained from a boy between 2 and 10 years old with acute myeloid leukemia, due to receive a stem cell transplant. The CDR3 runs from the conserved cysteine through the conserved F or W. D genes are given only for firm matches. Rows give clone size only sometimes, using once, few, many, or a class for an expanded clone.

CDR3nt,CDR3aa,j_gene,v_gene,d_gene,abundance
TGTGCCAGCAGCCATTCATTACAGGGCGCCGGGGAGCTGTTTTTT,CASSHSLQGAGELFF,TRBJ2-2,TRBV3-1,NA,many
TGTGCCAGCAGCCAGCAACTCGGGCAGGGGAACGATGGCTACACCTTC,CASSQQLGQGNDGYTF,TRBJ1-2,TRBV14,NA,few
TGCAGTGCCCCGGACTGGCTGAGGCGTGATAACCACAATGAGCATTTCTTC,CSAPDWLRRDNHNEHFF,TRBJ2-1,TRBV20-1,NA,many
TGTGCCAGCACCACAGCGGCTGCGGAGGAGACCCAGTACTTC,CASTTAAAEETQYF,TRBJ2-5,TRBV28,NA,many
TGTGCCAGGACGAGGACTAGTTGGCGGAGAGGGGATACGCAGTATTTT,CARTRTSWRRGDTQYF,TRBJ2-3,TRBV7-2,TRBD2,many
TGCGCCAGCAGCCAAGTAGCCGGGGTGAACACTGAAGCTTTCTTT,CASSQVAGVNTEAFF,TRBJ1-1,TRBV4-1,NA,many
TGTGCCAGCAGTCCTGACATGGTATCGACCCAGTACTTC,CASSPDMVSTQYF,TRBJ2-5,TRBV2,NA,few
TGTGCCAGCAGCTTAGCGCTAGGGTTAGCGGGGGACCCAGAGGACAATGAGCAGTTCTTC,CASSLALGLAGDPEDNEQFF,TRBJ2-1,TRBV11-1,TRBD2,many
TGCGCCAGCAGCTTGGAAGGGGTGCGAAGCACCGGGGAGCTGTTTTTT,CASSLEGVRSTGELFF,TRBJ2-2,TRBV5-1,NA,many
TGCAGCGTTGAGAAGACAGGGCAGGCCCACAATGAGCAGTTCTTC,CSVEKTGQAHNEQFF,TRBJ2-1,TRBV29-1,TRBD1,many
TGTGCCAGCAGTACAGGAATCGGCTACACCTTC,CASSTGIGYTF,TRBJ1-2,TRBV28,NA,many
TGTGCCAGCAGTTTTCAGGGGCCTTACTATGGCTACACCTTC,CASSFQGPYYGYTF,TRBJ1-2,TRBV12-3/TRBV12-4,NA,many
TGTGCCAGCAGCGTAGCGGGGGGCCAGATCCTCCAAGAGACCCAGTACTTC,CASSVAGGQILQETQYF,TRBJ2-5,TRBV6-1,TRBD2,many
TGTGCCTGGACGAGACAGATCCCTCGTAATAACTATGGCTACACCTTC,CAWTRQIPRNNYGYTF,TRBJ1-2,TRBV30,NA,many
TGTGCCAGCAGCTTGAGGCAGAGGGACACCGAGCAGTACTTC,CASSLRQRDTEQYF,TRBJ2-7,TRBV5-6,NA,many
TGTGCCAGCAGGGGGGGGAGACATCAGCCCCAGCATTTT,CASRGGRHQPQHF,TRBJ1-5,TRBV12-3/TRBV12-4,NA,many
TGTGCCAGCAGCATAACAGGGTTCAAGGCGGGGGAGCTGTTTTTT,CASSITGFKAGELFF,TRBJ2-2,TRBV7-2,NA,many
TGCGCCAGCAGCCAGTCTAATACGGGACAGGGGCCTTTCTATGGCTACACCTTC,CASSQSNTGQGPFYGYTF,TRBJ1-2,TRBV5-1,TRBD1,many
TGTGCCAGCAGTTGGAACGTTGACAGGGGGAAGTCACCCCTCCACTTT,CASSWNVDRGKSPLHF,TRBJ1-6,TRBV6-5,TRBD1,many
TGTGCCAGCAGCCAGGGAGGGACATACGACCGGGGAAAACTGTTTTTT,CASSQGGTYDRGKLFF,TRBJ1-4,TRBV14,NA,many
TGTGCCAGCAGTGAAGACGGGACATCAAGAGGAGGCCAGTACTTC,CASSEDGTSRGGQYF,TRBJ2-5,TRBV6-1,NA,NA
TGTGCCAGCAGCTCGGAGACTAGCGGGAGTACCGAGCAGTACTTC,CASSSETSGSTEQYF,TRBJ2-7,TRBV7-6,TRBD2,many
TGTGCCATGTCTGCGGGCCAAGAGACCCAGTACTTC,CAMSAGQETQYF,TRBJ2-5,TRBV10-3,NA,NA
TGTGCCAGCAGTTTTGCGGACTCCATCTCCCACGAGCAGTACTTC,CASSFADSISHEQYF,TRBJ2-7,TRBV28,NA,many
TGTGCCAGCAGCGAGGAACTAGGGGGGAGCACAGATACGCAGTATTTT,CASSEELGGSTDTQYF,TRBJ2-3,TRBV9,NA,many
TGTGCCAGCAGTTTTCCCCAGGGCAGAAGCTACACCTTC,CASSFPQGRSYTF,TRBJ1-2,TRBV28,NA,many
TGTGCCATCAGTTCGGCTTCGGACGGTAGCAATCAGCCCCAGCATTTT,CAISSASDGSNQPQHF,TRBJ1-5,TRBV10-3,NA,many
TGTGCCAGCAGCTCATCGGGGAACACTGAAGCTTTCTTT,CASSSSGNTEAFF,TRBJ1-1,TRBV5-6,NA,many
TGTGCCAGCAGTTTCTCACAGGGGGCTGAAAAACTGTTTTTT,CASSFSQGAEKLFF,TRBJ1-4,TRBV3-1,TRBD1,many
TGTGCCAGCAGCTTGCATGGCGGGGGTAGCACAGATACGCAGTATTTT,CASSLHGGGSTDTQYF,TRBJ2-3,TRBV7-9,TRBD2,many
TGTGCCAGCAGCGTAGGGGCGGGCGAATTCACCTACGAGCAGTACTTC,CASSVGAGEFTYEQYF,TRBJ2-7,TRBV9,NA,many